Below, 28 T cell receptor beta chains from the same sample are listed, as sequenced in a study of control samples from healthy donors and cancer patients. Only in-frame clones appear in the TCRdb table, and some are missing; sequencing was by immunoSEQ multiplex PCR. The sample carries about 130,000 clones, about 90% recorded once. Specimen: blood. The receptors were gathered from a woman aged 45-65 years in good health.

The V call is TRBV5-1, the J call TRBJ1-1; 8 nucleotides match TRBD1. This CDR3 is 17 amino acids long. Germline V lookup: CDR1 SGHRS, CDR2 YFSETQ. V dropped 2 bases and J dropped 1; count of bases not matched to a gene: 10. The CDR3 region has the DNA TGCGCCAGCAGCTTATCTCGGACAGGGTTTGGGAACACTGAAGCTTTCTTT. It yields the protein CASSLSRTGFGNTEAFF.

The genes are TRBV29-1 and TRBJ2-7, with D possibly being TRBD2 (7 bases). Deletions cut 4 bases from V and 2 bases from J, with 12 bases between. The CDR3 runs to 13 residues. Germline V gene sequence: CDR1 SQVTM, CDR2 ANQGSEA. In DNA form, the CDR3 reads TGCAGCGTTGGCGGGGGCACCCCCTACGAGCAGTACTTC. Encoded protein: CSVGGGTPYEQYF.

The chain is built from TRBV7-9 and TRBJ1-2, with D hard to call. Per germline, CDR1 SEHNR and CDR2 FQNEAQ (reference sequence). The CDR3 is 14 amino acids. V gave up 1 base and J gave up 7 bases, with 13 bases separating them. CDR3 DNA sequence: TGTGCCAGCAGCTTAGGTGGAAATTTCGGTGGCTACACCTTC. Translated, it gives CASSLGGNFGGYTF.

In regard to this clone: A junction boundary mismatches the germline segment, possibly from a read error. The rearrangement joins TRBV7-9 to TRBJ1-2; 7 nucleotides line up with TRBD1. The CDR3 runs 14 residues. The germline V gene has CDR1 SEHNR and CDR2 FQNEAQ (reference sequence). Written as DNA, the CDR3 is TGTGCCAGCAGCCTCACGACAGGGTACTATGACTACACCTTC. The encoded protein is CASSLTTGYYDYTF.

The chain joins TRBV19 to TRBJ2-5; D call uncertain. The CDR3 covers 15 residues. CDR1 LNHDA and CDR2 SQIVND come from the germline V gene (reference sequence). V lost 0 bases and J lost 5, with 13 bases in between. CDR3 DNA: TGTGCCAGTAGTATAGATCTTATGGGATGGGAGACCCAGTACTTC. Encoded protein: CASSIDLMGWETQYF.

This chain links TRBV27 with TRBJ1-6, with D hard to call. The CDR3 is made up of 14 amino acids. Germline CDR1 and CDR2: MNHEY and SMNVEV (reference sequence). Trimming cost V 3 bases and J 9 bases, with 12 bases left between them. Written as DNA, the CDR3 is TGTGCCAGCAGTTTCGGGCAAAATGGTTCACCCCTCCACTTT. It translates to CASSFGQNGSPLHF.

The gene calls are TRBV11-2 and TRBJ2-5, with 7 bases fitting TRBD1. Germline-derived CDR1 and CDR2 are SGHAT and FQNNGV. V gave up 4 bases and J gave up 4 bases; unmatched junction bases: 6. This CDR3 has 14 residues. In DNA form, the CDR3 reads TGTGCCAGCAGCTCACAGGGGTCTTCAGAGACCCAGTACTTC. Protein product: CASSSQGSSETQYF.

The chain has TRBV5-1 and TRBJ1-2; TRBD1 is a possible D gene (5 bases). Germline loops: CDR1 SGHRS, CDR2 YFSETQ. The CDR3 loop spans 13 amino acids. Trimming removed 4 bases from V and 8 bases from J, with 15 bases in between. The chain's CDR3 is CASSPGPAGGYTF. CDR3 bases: TGCGCCAGCAGCCCGGGACCGGCGGGGGGCTACACCTTC.

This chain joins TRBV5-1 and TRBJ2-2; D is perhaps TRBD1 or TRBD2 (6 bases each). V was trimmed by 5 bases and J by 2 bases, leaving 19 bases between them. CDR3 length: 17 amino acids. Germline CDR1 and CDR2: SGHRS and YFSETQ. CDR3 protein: CASSGGGGTLNTGELFF. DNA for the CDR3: TGCGCCAGCAGTGGAGGAGGCGGGACACTTAACACCGGGGAGCTGTTTTTT.

CDR3 residues: CASSPRGSMGPETQYF. The CDR3 DNA reads TGCGCCAGCAGCCCCCGGGGTTCGATGGGGCCGGAGACCCAGTACTTC. The V and J genes are TRBV5-1 and TRBJ2-5; D may match TRBD1 or TRBD2 (5 bases each). Trimming shortened V by 4 bases and J by 5 bases, and 21 bases separated the two germline ends. The germline CDR1 and CDR2 sequences are SGHRS and YFSETQ. The CDR3 extends over 16 amino acids.

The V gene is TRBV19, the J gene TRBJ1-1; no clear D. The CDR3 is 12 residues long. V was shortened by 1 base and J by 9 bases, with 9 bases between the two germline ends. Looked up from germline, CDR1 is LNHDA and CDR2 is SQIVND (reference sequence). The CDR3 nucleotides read TGTGCCAGTAGTATAGGAAATGAAAAAGCTTTCTTT. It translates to CASSIGNEKAFF.

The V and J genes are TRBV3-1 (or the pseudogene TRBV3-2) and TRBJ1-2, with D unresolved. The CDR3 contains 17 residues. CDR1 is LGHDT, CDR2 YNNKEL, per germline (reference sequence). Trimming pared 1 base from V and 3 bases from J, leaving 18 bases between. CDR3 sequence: CASSQVPLGRSHYGYTF. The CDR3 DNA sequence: TGTGCCAGCAGCCAAGTACCTTTAGGCCGCTCTCACTATGGCTACACCTTC.

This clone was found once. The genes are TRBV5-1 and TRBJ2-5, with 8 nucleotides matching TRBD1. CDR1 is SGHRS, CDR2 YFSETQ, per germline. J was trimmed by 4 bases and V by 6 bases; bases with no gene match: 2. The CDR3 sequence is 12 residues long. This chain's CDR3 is CASTGQGETQYF. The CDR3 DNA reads TGCGCCAGCACCGGACAGGGAGAGACCCAGTACTTC.

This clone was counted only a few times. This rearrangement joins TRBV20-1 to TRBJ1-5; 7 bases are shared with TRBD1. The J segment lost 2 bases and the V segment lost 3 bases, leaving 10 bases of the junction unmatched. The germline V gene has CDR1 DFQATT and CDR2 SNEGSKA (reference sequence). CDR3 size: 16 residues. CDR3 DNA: TGCAGTGCTAGTTTACAGGGGTCGCGCGGCAATCAGCCCCAGCATTTT. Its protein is CSASLQGSRGNQPQHF.

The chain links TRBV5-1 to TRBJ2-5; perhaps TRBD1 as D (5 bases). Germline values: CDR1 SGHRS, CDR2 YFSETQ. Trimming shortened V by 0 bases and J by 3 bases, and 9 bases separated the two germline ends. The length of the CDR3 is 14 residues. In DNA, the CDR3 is TGCGCCAGCAGCTTGGGCCCAGGGAAAGAGACCCAGTACTTC. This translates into CASSLGPGKETQYF.

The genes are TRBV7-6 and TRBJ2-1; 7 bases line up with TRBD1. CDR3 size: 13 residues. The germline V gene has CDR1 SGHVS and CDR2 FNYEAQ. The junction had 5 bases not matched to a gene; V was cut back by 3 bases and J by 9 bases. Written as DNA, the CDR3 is TGTGCCAGCAGCTTGGGACAGCGCTCTGAGCAGTTCTTC. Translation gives CASSLGQRSEQFF. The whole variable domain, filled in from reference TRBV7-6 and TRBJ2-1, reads GAGVSQSPRYKVTKRGQDVALRCDPISGHVSLYWYRQALGQGPEFLTYFNYEAQQDKSGLPNDRFSAERPEGSISTLTIQRTEQRDSAMYRCASSLGQRSEQFFGPGTRLTVL.

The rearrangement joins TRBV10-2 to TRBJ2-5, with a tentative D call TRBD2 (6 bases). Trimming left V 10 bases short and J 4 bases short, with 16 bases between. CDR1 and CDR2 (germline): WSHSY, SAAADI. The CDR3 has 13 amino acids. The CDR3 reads CATATSYRETQYF. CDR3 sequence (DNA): TGCGCCACCGCGACTAGTTACAGAGAGACCCAGTACTTC.

CDR3 nucleotides: TGTGCTAGTGCCCTTAGTGGGAACACTGAAGCTTTCTTT. Its protein is CASALSGNTEAFF. The chain uses TRBV12-5 and TRBJ1-1; D is unclear. The CDR3 has 13 residues. Trimming cost V 7 bases and J 1 base, with 10 bases left between them. Germline V gene sequence: CDR1 LGHNT, CDR2 FRNRAP.

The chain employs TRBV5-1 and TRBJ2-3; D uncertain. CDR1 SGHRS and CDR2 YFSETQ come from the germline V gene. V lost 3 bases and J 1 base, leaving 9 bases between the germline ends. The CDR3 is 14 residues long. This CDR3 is CASSSGRGTDTQYF. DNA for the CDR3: TGCGCCAGCAGCTCCGGCCGGGGCACAGATACGCAGTATTTT.

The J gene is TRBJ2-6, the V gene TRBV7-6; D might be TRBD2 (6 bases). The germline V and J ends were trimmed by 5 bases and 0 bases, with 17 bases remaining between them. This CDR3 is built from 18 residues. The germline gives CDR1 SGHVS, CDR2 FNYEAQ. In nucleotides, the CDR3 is TGTGCCAGCAGCCGGCGGGACGGATCCTTCTCTGGGGCCAACGTCCTGACTTTC. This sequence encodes CASSRRDGSFSGANVLTF. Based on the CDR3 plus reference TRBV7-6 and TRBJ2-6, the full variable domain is GAGVSQSPRYKVTKRGQDVALRCDPISGHVSLYWYRQALGQGPEFLTYFNYEAQQDKSGLPNDRFSAERPEGSISTLTIQRTEQRDSAMYRCASSRRDGSFSGANVLTFGAGSRLTVL.

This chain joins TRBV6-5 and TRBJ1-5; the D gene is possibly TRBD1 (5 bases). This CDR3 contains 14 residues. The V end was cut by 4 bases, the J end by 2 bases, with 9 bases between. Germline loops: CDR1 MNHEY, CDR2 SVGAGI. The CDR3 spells CASSLGRGNQPQHF. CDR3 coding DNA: TGTGCCAGCAGTTTAGGCAGGGGCAATCAGCCCCAGCATTTT.

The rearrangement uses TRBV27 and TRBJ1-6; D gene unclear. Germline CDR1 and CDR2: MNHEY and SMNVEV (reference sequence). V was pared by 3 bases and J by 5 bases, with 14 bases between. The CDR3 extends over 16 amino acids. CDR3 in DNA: TGTGCCAGCAGTTTGAACATTCCCGGTCATAATTCACCCCTCCACTTT. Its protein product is CASSLNIPGHNSPLHF.

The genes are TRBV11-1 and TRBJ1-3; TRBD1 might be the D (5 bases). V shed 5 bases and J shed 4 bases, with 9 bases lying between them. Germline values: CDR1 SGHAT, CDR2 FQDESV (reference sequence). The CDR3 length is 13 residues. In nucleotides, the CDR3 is TGTGCCAGCAGCCGGGACGGCGGAAACACCATATATTTT. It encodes CASSRDGGNTIYF.

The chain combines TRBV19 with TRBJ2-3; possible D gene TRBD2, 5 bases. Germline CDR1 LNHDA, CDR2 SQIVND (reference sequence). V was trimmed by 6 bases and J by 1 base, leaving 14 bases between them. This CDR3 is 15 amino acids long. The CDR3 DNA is TGTGCCAGTAGAAGATCGGGATCCCGCACAGATACGCAGTATTTT. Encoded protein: CASRRSGSRTDTQYF.

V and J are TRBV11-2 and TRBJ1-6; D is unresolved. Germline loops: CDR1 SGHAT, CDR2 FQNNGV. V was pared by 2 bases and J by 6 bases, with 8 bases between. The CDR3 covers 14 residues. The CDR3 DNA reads TGTGCCAGCAGCTTAAGCAGAGTTAATTCACCCCTCCACTTT. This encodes CASSLSRVNSPLHF.

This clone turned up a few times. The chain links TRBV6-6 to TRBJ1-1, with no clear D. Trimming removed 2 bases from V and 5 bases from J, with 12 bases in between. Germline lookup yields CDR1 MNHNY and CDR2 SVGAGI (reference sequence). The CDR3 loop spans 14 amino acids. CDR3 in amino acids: CASSYGEEGTEAFF. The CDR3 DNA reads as TGTGCCAGCAGTTACGGGGAAGAGGGTACTGAAGCTTTCTTT.

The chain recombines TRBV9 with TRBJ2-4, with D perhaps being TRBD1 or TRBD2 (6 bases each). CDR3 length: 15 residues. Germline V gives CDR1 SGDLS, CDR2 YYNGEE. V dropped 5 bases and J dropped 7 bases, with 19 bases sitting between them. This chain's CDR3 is CASRAHSGAWNIQYF. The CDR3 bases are TGTGCCAGCAGGGCTCACTCGGGGGCCTGGAACATTCAGTACTTC.

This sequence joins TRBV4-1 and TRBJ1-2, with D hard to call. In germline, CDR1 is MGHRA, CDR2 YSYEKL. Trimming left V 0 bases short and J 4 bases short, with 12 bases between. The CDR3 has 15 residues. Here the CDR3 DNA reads TGCGCCAGCAGCCAAGATCCAAGCGGAATCTATGGCTACACCTTC. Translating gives CASSQDPSGIYGYTF.